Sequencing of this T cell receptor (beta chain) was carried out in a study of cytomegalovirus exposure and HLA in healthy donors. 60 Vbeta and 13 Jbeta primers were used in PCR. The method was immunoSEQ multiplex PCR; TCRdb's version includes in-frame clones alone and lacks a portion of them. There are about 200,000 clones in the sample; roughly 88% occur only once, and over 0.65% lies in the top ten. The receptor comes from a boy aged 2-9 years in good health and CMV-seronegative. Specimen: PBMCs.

The CDR3 bases are TGTGCCAGCAGCTCTACCCATAGCGGGGTCGGGTTCTTC. Protein sequence: CASSSTHSGVGFF. V and J are TRBV5-4 and TRBJ2-1, with TRBD2 matching 8 bases. Trimming cost V 3 bases and J 15 bases; bases outside gene matches: 11. Looked up from germline, CDR1 is SGHNT and CDR2 is YYREEE (reference sequence). This CDR3 has 13 amino acids.